The clone carrying this TCR beta chain was picked up a small number of times. Its antigen is unidentified. V was pared by 4 bases and J by 0 bases, with 10 bases between. Germline V lookup: CDR1 SGHRS, CDR2 YFSETQ. The CDR3 is made up of 14 amino acids. Sequencing was performed with immunoSEQ multiplex PCR; in TCRdb, only in-frame clones are kept and a portion is missing. The sample comprises 2,000 to 2,500 clones, about 30% of which are singletons, and 19% rests with the top ten. This record comes from a study of T cells in localized non-small cell lung cancer. Neighbouring lung, lacking atypia, was collected no less than 2 cm away from the tumor margin. Study outcomes and limitations: A denser population of T cells in blood accompanied longer overall survival.

The chain joins TRBV5-1 to TRBJ2-5; D not certain. This clonotype originated in a male donor older than 55 with stage I squamous cell lung carcinoma. Sample: normal lung tissue next to the tumor, taken before any cancer treatment. CDR3 coding DNA: TGCGCCAGCAGCCCTGCACTGAACCAAGAGACCCAGTACTTC. This gives the protein CASSPALNQETQYF.